This TCR beta chain is drawn from a study of shared clonotypes between healthy human individuals. Overall study findings and caveats: Memory subsets generally showed lower estimated richness than naive subsets. Tissue TCR repertoires likely differ from these blood-only repertoires.

The V end was cut by 3 bases, the J end by 2 bases, with 8 bases between. In germline, CDR1 is SGHRS, CDR2 YFSETQ. The CDR3 spans 13 residues. Assay execution proceeded at the deep level. The repertoire was sequenced with immunoSEQ multiplex PCR; TCRdb's copy has only in-frame clones and lacks some. The sample lists some 2,000,000 clones, roughly 95% occurring once. Concerning this clone: Its specificity is not known.

The J gene is TRBJ2-5, the V gene TRBV5-1; D ambiguous. The sequence derives from a man in his late teens or twenties in good health. The sample taken for sequencing was naive CD4+ T cells sorted from blood. Regarding subset: CD45RA+ positively selected. The CDR3 here is CASSSEGQETQYF. The CDR3 DNA reads TGCGCCAGCAGCTCGGAAGGACAAGAGACCCAGTACTTC.